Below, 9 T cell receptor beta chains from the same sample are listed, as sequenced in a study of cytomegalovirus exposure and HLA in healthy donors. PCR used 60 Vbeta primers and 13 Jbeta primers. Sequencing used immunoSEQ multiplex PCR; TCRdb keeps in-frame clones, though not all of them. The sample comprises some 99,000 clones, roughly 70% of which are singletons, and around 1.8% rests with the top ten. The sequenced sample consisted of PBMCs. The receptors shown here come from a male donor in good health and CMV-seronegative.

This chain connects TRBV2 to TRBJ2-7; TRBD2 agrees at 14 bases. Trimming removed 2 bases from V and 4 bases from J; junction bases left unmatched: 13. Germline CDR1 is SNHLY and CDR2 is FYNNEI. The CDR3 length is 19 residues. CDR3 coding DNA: TGTGCCAGCAGTGAAACCAGGGGGACTAGCGGGAGATGGGTTTACGAGCAGTACTTC. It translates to CASSETRGTSGRWVYEQYF. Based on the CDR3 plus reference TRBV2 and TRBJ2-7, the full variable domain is EPEVTQTPSHQVTQMGQEVILRCVPISNHLYFYWYRQILGQKVEFLVSFYNNEISEKSEIFDDQFSVERPDGSNFTLKIRSTKLEDSAMYFCASSETRGTSGRWVYEQYFGPGTRLTVT.

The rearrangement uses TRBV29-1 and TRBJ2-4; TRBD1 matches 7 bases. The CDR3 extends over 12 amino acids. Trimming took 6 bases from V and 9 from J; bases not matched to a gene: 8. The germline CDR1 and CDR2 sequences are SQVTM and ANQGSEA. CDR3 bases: TGCAGCGTGGCGACAGGGTATCCCATTCAGTACTTC. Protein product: CSVATGYPIQYF.

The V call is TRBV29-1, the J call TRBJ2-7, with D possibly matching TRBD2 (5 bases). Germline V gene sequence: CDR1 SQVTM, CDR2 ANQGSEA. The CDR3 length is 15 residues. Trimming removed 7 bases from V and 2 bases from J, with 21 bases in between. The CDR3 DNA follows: TGCAGCGCCCCCCGGTTGGAGGTAAAGCCCTACGAGCAGTACTTC. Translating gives CSAPRLEVKPYEQYF.

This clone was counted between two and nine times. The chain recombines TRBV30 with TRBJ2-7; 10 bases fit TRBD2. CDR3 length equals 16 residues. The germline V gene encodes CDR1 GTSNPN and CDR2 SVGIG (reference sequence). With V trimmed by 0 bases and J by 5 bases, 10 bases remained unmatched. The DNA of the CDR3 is TGTGCCTGGAGTGTACGGGTGAGCGGGAGGGCAGACGAGCAGTACTTC. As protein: CAWSVRVSGRADEQYF. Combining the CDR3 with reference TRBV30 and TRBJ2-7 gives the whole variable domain SQTIHQWPATLVQPVGSPLSLECTVEGTSNPNLYWYRQAAGRGLQLLFYSVGIGQISSEVPQNLSASRPQDRQFILSSKKLLLSDSGFYLCAWSVRVSGRADEQYFGPGTRLTVT.

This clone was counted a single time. The CDR3 nucleotides are TGTGCCAGCAGCGCCACAGGGCCTAACACAGATACGCAGTATTTT. Translation: CASSATGPNTDTQYF. V usage is TRBV9 and J usage is TRBJ2-3; weak D call: TRBD1 (6 bases). CDR3 length: 15 amino acids. The V end was cut by 3 bases, the J end by 2 bases, with 13 bases between. In germline, CDR1 is SGDLS, CDR2 YYNGEE.

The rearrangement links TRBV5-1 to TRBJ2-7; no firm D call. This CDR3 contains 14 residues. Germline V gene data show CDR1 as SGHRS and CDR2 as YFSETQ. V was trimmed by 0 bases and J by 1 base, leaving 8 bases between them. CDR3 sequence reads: CASSLVARSYEQYF. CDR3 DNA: TGCGCCAGCAGCTTGGTGGCCAGGTCCTACGAGCAGTACTTC.

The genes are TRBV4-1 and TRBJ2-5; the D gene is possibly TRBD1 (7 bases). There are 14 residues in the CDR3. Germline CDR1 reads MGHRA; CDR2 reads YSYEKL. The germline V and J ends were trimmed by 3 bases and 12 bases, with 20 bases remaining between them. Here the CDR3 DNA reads TGCGCCAGCAGCCACCCGGACAGGCCGCGGGAAAAGTACTTC. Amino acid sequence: CASSHPDRPREKYF.

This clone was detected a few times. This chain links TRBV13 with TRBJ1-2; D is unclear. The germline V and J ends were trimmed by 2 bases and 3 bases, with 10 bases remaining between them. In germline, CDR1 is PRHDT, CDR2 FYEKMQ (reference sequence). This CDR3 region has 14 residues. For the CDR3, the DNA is TGTGCCAGCAGCTTACGCACCCGAGACTATGGCTACACCTTC. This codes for CASSLRTRDYGYTF.

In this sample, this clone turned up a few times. CDR3 in DNA: TGTGCCAGCGCTGAAACAGGGAGTCAAGACAATGAGCAGTTCTTC. This codes for CASAETGSQDNEQFF. This sequence joins TRBV27 and TRBJ2-1; tentatively, D is TRBD1 (6 bases). The CDR3 loop spans 15 amino acids. Germline values: CDR1 MNHEY, CDR2 SMNVEV (reference sequence). Trimming took off 8 bases at V and 5 bases at J, with 19 bases between the two ends.